Sequencing of this TCR beta chain was carried out in a study of cytomegalovirus exposure and HLA in healthy donors. This clone was seen only a few times. Its specificity is not known. Broader study findings: Reports indicate that TCR beta sequences accurately predicted the HLA-A and HLA-B alleles of most subjects.

This CDR3 is 14 amino acids long. Between the trimmed V and J ends, which lost 2 bases and 2 bases, there was a span of 10 bases. The germline V gene encodes CDR1 SEHNR and CDR2 FQNEAQ (reference sequence). It was with 60 Vbeta and 13 Jbeta primers that the PCR ran. The table came from immunoSEQ multiplex PCR; TCRdb's copy has only in-frame clones and leaves some out. The table lists 60,000 to 80,000 clones, over 50% of them singletons, with around 2.8% in the top ten. The sequence was collected from a man between 25 and 39 years old in good health and CMV-seronegative. The chain couples TRBV7-9 to TRBJ2-7; D is possibly TRBD2 (6 bases). Input material: PBMCs. The CDR3 DNA reads TGTGCCAGCAGCTTATCCGCGGGAACCTACGAGCAGTACTTC. Its translation: CASSLSAGTYEQYF.